These 6 T cell receptor beta chains share one sample of origin, sequenced in a study of monozygotic twins with inflammatory bowel disease. TCRdb reanalyzed the 5' RACE reads, giving one entry per CDR3 protein sequence and no DNA. Found here are some 300,000 distinct CDR3 sequences; the top ten clones hold about 5%. Sequenced sample: blood. The origin of the receptors is a human donor with ulcerative colitis or Crohn's disease, or a healthy co-twin of an affected twin (not recorded which).

The chain uses TRBV29-1 and TRBJ2-4; TCRdb proposes TRBD2, but this gene call is untestable without DNA. There are 14 residues in the CDR3. The V gene's germline CDR1 is SQVTM and CDR2 ANQGSEA. The CDR3 spells CSVSAVLAKNIQYF.

The V call is TRBV12-3 or TRBV12-4, the J call TRBJ1-5. CDR3 length equals 15 residues. The CDR3 sequence: CASSMKGGRNQPQHF.

The chain uses TRBV30 and TRBJ2-3; the TCRdb call, TRBD2, lacks DNA for checking. Per germline, CDR1 GTSNPN and CDR2 SVGIG (reference sequence). This CDR3 contains 14 residues. The CDR3 loop is CAWSRGGITDTQYF.

The V and J genes are TRBV7-9 and TRBJ1-4. Looked up from germline, CDR1 is SEHNR and CDR2 is FQNEAQ (reference sequence). The CDR3 has 17 residues. CDR3 amino acids: CADDPVVSSTTNEKLFF.

The genes are TRBV19 and TRBJ2-5; lacking DNA, the TRBD1 call made by TCRdb goes unchecked. Germline CDR1 and CDR2: LNHDA and SQIVND (reference sequence). This CDR3 has 16 amino acids. This chain's CDR3 is CASSPTGGAAGETQYF.

The chain employs TRBV7-2 and TRBJ1-5; checking the TCRdb D call of TRBD1 is not possible without DNA. Germline CDR1 reads SGHTA; CDR2 reads FQGNSA. The CDR3 totals 17 residues. The CDR3 spells CASSLVGTGGNPGPQHF.